The table lists the clone carrying this TCR beta chain with many counts. The sorted Tregs were CD4+CD25+CD127-/low cells. TCRdb redid the calling of the 5' RACE reads with MiXCR, one entry per CDR3 protein. The data contain 35,000 to 50,000 distinct CDR3 sequences, 20% to 25% of them singletons. There are 13 residues in the CDR3. The J segment lost 2 bases and the V segment lost 7 bases, leaving 4 bases of the junction unmatched. CDR1 is MNHNS and CDR2 is SASEGT in the germline V gene. Sequencing was carried out using Tregs sorted from blood. The rearrangement uses TRBV6-1 and TRBJ2-7; TRBD2 matches 8 bases. This receptor was obtained from a female donor with breast cancer. The CDR3 spells CASNSGNPYEQYF. The CDR3 DNA reads TGTGCCAGCAATAGCGGGAACCCCTACGAGCAGTACTTC.